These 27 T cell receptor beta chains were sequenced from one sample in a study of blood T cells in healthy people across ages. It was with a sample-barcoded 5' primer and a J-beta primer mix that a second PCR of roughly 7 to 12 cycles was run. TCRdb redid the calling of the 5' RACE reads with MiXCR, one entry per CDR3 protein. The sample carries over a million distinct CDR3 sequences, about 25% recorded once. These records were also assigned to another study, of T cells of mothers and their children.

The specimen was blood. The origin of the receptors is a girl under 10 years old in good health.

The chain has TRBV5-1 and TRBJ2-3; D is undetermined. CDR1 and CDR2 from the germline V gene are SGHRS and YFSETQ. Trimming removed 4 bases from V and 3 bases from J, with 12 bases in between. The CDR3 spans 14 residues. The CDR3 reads CASSRGLSTDTQYF. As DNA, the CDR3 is TGCGCCAGCAGCCGCGGATTAAGTACAGATACGCAGTATTTT.

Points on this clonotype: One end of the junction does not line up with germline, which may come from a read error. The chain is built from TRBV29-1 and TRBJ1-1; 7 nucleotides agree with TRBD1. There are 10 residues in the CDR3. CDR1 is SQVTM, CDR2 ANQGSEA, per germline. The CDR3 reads CSVTLTGISF. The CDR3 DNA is TGCAGCGTTACGCTGACAGGGATCTCATTT.

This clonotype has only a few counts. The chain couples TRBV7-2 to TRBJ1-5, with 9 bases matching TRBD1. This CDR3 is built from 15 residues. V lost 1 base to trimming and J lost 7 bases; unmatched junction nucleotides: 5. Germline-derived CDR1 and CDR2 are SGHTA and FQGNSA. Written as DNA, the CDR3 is TGTGCCAGCAGCTTAGATACAGGGGGCGGACAGCCCCAGCATTTT. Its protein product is CASSLDTGGGQPQHF. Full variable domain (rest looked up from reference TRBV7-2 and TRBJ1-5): GAGVSQSPSNKVTEKGKDVELRCDPISGHTALYWYRQSLGQGLEFLIYFQGNSAPDKSGLPSDRFSAERTGGSVSTLTIQRTQQEDSAVYLCASSLDTGGGQPQHFGDGTRLSIL.

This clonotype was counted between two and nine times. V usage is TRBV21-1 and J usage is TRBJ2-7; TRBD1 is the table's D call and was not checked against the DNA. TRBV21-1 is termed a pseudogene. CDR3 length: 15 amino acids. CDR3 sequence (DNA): TGTGCCAGCAGCAAAACTGGGGACAGGGACAACGAGCAGTACTTC. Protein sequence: CASSKTGDRDNEQYF.

The CDR3 loop reads CASRRIPGLESRAYEQYF. In nucleotides, the CDR3 is TGTGCCAGCAGACGAATTCCGGGACTAGAGTCCCGGGCCTACGAGCAGTACTTC. The rearrangement joins TRBV7-8 to TRBJ2-7; 8 nucleotides match TRBD2. J lost 2 bases, V lost 6 bases, and 18 bases had no gene match. The CDR3 has 18 residues. Germline V gene data show CDR1 as SGHVS and CDR2 as FQNEAQ.

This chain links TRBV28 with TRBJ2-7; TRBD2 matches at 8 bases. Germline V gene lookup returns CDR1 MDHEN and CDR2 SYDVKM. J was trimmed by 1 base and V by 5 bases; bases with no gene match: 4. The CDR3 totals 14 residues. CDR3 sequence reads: CASSIAGLSYEQYF. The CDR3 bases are TGTGCCAGCAGTATAGCGGGACTTTCCTACGAGCAGTACTTC.

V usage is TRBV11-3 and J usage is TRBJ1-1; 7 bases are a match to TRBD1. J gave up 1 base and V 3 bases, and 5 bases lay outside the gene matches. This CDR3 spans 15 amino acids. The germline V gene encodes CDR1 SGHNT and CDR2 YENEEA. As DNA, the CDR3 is TGTGCCAGCAGCTTGTACAGGGGAACGAACACTGAAGCTTTCTTT. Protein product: CASSLYRGTNTEAFF.

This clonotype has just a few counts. The CDR3 DNA reads TGTGCCAGCAGCACCGGGACCAAAGGGGCAGATACGCAGTATTTT. Residues: CASSTGTKGADTQYF. The V gene is TRBV5-6, the J gene TRBJ2-3, with D perhaps being TRBD1 or TRBD2 (5 bases each). CDR1 is SGHDT, CDR2 YYEEEE, per germline. Between the trimmed V and J ends, which lost 4 bases and 4 bases, there was a span of 16 bases. The CDR3 is 15 residues long.

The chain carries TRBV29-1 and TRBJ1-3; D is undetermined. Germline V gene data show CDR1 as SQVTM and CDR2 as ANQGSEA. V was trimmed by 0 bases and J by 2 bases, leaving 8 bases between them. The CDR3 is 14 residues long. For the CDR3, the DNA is TGCAGCGTTGAAGAGAGGTCCGCTGGAAACACCATATATTTT. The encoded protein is CSVEERSAGNTIYF. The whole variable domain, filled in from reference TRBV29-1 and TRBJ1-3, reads SAVISQKPSRDICQRGTSLTIQCQVDSQVTMMFWYRQQPGQSLTLIATANQGSEATYESGFVIDKFPISRPNLTFSTLTVSNMSPEDSSIYLCSVEERSAGNTIYFGEGSWLTVV.

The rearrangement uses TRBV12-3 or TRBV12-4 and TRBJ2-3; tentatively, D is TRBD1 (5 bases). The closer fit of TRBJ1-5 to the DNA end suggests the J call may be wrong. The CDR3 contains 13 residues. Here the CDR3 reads CASGAGGLDTQHF. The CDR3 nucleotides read TGTGCCAGCGGGGCGGGAGGATTGGATACGCAGCATTTT.

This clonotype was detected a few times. CDR3 in amino acids: CSVTSGGQETQYF. CDR3 DNA: TGCAGCGTTACTAGCGGAGGACAAGAGACCCAGTACTTC. This chain joins TRBV29-1 and TRBJ2-5; 8 nucleotides agree with TRBD2. Germline CDR1 reads SQVTM; CDR2 reads ANQGSEA. This CDR3 comprises 13 residues. Trimming cost V 5 bases and J 2 bases; bases outside gene matches: 4.

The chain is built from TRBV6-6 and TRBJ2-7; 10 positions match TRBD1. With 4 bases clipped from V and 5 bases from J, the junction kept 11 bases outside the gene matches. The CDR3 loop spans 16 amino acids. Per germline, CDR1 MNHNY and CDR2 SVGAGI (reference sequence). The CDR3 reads CASSLVYLGTGDEQYF. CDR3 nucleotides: TGTGCCAGCAGTTTGGTATACTTGGGGACAGGGGACGAGCAGTACTTC.

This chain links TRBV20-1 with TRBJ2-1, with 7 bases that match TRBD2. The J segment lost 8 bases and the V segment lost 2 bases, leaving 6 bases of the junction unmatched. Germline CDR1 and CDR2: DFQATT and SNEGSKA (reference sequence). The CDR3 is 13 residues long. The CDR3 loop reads CSARWQGGHEQFF. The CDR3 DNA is TGCAGTGCTAGATGGCAGGGAGGGCATGAGCAGTTCTTC.

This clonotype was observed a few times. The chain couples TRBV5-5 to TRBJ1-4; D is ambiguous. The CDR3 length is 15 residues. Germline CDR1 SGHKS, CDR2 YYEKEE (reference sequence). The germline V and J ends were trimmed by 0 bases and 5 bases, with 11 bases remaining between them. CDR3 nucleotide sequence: TGTGCCAGCAGCTTGGTCGTCCCACCGAATGAAAAACTGTTTTTT. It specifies CASSLVVPPNEKLFF.

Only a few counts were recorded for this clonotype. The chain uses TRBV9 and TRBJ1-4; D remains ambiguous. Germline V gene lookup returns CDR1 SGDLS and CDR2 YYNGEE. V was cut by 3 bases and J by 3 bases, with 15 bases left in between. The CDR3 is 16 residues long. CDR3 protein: CASSASGSRANEKLFF. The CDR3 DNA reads TGTGCCAGCAGCGCCAGTGGGTCGAGGGCTAATGAAAAACTGTTTTTT.

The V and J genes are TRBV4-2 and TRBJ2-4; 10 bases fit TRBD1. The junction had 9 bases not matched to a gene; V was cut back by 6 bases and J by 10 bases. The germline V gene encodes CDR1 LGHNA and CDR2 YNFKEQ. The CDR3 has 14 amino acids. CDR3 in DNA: TGTGCCAGCAGGGAACCGGGACAGGGGCTAATTCAGTACTTC. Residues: CASREPGQGLIQYF.

The CDR3 DNA reads TGTGCCAGCAGTCGACAGGAAGCTTTCTTT. It translates to CASSRQEAFF. The J gene is TRBJ1-1, the V gene TRBV12-3 or TRBV12-4; a weak D match, TRBD1 (5 bases). The CDR3 extends over 10 amino acids. V was cut by 5 bases and J by 8 bases, with 6 bases left in between.

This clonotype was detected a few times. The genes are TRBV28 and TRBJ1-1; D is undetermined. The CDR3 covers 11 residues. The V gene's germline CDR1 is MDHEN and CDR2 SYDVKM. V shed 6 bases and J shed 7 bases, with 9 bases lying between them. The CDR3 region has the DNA TGTGCCAGCAGCCCCGCGGGTGAAGCTTTCTTT. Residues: CASSPAGEAFF.

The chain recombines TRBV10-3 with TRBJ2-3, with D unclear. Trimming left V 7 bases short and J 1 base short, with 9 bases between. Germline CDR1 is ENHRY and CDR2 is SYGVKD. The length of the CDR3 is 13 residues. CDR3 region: CAIKGGGTDTQYF. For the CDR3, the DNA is TGTGCCATCAAGGGCGGCGGCACAGATACGCAGTATTTT.

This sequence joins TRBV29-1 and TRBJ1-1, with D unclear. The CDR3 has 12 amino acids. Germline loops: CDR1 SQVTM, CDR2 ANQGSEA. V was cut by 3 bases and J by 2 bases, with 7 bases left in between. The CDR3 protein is CSVDSPNTEAFF. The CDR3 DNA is TGCAGCGTTGACAGCCCAAACACTGAAGCTTTCTTT.

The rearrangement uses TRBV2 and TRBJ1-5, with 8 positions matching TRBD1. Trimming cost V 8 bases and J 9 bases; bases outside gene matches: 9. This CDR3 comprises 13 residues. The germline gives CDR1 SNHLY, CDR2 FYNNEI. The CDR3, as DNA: TGTGCCAGCGGAGGACAGGGAATCTCGCCCCAGCATTTT. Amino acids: CASGGQGISPQHF.

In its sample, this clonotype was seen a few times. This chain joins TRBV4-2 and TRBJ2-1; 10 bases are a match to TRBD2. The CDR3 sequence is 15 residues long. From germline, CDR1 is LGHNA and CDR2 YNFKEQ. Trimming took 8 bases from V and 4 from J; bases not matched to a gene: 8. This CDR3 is CASHHSGGPYNEQFF. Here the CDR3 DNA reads TGTGCCAGCCACCATAGCGGGGGGCCGTACAATGAGCAGTTCTTC.

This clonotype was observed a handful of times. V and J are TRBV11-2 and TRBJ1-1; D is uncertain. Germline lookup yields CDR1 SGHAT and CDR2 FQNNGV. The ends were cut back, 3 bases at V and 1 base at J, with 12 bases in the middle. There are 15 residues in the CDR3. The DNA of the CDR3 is TGTGCCAGCAGCTTGGGGTGGAGTCCGAACACTGAAGCTTTCTTT. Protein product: CASSLGWSPNTEAFF.

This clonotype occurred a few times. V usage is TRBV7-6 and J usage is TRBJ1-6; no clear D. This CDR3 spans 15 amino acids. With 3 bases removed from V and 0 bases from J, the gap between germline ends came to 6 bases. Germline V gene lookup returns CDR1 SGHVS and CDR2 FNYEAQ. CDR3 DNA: TGTGCCAGCAGCTTTTCGACCTCCTATAATTCACCCCTCCACTTT. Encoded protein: CASSFSTSYNSPLHF.

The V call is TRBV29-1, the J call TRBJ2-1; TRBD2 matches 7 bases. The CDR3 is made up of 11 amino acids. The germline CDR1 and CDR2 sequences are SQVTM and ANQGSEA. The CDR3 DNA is TGCAGGGGGTGGGGGGGAAATGAGCAGTTCTTC. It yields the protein CRGWGGNEQFF.

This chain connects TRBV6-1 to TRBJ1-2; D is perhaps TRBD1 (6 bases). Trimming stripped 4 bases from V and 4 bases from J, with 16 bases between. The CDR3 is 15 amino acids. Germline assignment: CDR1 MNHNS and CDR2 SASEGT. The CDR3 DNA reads TGTGCCAGCAGTGTTTTCCAACAGGGAGTCTATGGCTACACCTTC. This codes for CASSVFQQGVYGYTF.

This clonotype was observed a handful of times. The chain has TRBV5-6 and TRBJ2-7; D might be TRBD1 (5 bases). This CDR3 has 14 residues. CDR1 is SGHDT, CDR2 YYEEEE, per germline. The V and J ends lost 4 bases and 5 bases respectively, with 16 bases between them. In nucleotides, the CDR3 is TGTGCCAGCAGCCGGGTCCCAGGGTTGGACGAGCAGTACTTC. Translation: CASSRVPGLDEQYF.